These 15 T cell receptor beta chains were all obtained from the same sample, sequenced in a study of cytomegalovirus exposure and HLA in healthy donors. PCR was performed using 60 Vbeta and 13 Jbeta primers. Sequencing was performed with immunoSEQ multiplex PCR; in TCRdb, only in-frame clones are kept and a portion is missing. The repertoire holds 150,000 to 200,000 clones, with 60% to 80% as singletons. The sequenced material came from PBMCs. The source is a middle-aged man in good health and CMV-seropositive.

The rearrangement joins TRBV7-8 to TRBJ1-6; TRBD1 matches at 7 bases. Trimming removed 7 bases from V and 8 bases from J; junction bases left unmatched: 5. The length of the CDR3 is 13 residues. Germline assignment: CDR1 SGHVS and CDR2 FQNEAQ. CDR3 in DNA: TGTGCCAGCACCAGACAGGGCGATTCACCCCTCCACTTT. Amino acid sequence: CASTRQGDSPLHF.

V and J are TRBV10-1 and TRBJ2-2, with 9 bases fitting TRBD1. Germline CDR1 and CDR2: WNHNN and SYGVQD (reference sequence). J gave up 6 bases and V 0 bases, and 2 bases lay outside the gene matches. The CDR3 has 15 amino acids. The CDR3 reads CASSESRQGAGELFF. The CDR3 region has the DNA TGCGCCAGCAGTGAGTCGAGACAGGGGGCCGGGGAGCTGTTTTTT.

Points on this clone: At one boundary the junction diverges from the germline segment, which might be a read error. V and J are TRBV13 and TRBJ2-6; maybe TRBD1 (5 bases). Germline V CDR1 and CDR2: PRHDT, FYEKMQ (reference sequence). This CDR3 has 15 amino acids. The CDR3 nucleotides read TGTGCCAGCAGCTTAGGACGCACTGGGGCCAACGGCCTGACTTTC. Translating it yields CASSLGRTGANGLTF.

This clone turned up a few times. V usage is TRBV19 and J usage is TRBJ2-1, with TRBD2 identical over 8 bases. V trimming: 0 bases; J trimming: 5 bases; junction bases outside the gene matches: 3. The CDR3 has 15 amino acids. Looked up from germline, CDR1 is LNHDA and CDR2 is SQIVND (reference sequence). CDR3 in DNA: TGTGCCAGTAGTATAGATGCGGGAGGCGACAATGAGCAGTTCTTC. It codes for CASSIDAGGDNEQFF.

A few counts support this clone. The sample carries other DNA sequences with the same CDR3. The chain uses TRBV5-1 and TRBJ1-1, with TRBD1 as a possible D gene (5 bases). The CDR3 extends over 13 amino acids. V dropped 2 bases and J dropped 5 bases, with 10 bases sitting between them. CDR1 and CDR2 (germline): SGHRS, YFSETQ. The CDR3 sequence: CASSFAGGTEAFF. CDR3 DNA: TGCGCCAGCAGCTTTGCGGGGGGGACTGAAGCTTTCTTT.

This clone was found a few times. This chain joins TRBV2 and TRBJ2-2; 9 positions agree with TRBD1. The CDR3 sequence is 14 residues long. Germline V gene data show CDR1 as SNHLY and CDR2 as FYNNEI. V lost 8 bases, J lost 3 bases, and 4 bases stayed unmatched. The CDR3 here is CASGRQGDTGELFF. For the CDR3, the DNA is TGTGCCAGCGGGAGACAGGGGGACACCGGGGAGCTGTTTTTT. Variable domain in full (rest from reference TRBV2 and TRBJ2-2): EPEVTQTPSHQVTQMGQEVILRCVPISNHLYFYWYRQILGQKVEFLVSFYNNEISEKSEIFDDQFSVERPDGSNFTLKIRSTKLEDSAMYFCASGRQGDTGELFFGEGSRLTVL.

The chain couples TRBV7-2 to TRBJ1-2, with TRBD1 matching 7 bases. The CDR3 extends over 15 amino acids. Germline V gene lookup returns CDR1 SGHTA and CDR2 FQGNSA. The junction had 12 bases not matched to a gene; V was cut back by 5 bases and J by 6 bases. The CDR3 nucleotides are TGTGCCAGCAGCGCAAACAGGGGATATGGTCATGGCTACACCTTC. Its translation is CASSANRGYGHGYTF. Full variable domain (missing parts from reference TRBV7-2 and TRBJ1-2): GAGVSQSPSNKVTEKGKDVELRCDPISGHTALYWYRQSLGQGLEFLIYFQGNSAPDKSGLPSDRFSAERTGGSVSTLTIQRTQQEDSAVYLCASSANRGYGHGYTFGSGTRLTVV.

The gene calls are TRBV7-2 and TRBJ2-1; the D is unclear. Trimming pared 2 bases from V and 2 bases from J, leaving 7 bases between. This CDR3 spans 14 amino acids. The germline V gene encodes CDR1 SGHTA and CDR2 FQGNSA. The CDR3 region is CASSLLQAYNEQFF. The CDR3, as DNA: TGTGCCAGCAGCTTACTGCAGGCCTACAATGAGCAGTTCTTC.

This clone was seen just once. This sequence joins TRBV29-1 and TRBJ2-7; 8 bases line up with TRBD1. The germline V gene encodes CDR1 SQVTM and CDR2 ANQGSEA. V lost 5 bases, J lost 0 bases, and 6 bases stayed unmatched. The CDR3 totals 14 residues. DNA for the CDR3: TGCAGCGTTTCTCAGGGGGCGGGCTCCTACGAGCAGTACTTC. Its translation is CSVSQGAGSYEQYF.

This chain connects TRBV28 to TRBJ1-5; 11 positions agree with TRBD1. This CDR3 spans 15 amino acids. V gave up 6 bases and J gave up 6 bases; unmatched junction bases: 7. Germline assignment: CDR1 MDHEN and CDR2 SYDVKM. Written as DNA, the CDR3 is TGTGCCAGCAGACTGGGACAGGGGGAAGGTCAGCCCCAGCATTTT. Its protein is CASRLGQGEGQPQHF.

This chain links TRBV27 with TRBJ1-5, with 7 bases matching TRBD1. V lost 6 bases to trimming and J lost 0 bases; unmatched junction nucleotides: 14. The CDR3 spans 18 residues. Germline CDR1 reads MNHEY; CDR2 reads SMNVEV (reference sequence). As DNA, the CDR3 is TGTGCCAGCAGCTCACTCGGGACAGACCGATATAGCAATCAGCCCCAGCATTTT. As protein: CASSSLGTDRYSNQPQHF.

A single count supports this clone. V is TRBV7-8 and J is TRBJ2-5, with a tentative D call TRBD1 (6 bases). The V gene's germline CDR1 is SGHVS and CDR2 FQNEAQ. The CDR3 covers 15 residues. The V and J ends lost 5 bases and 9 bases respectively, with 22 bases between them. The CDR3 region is CASSPSEVQGRAQYF. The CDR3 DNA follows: TGTGCCAGCAGCCCCTCGGAGGTACAGGGTCGGGCCCAGTACTTC. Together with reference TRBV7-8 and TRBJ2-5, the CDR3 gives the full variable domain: GAGVSQSPRYKVAKRGQDVALRCDPISGHVSLFWYQQALGQGPEFLTYFQNEAQLDKSGLPSDRFFAERPEGSVSTLKIQRTQQEDSAVYLCASSPSEVQGRAQYFGPGTRLLVL.

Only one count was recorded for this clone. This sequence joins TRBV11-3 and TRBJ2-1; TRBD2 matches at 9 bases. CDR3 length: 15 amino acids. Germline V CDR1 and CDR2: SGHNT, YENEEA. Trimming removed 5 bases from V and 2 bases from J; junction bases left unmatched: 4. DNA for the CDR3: TGTGCCAGCAGCATTAGCGGGAGCGCCTACAATGAGCAGTTCTTC. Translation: CASSISGSAYNEQFF.

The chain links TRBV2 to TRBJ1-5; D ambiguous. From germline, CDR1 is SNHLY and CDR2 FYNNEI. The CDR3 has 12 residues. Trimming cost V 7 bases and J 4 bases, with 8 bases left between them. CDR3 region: CASMRENQPQHF. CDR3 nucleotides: TGTGCCAGCATGAGGGAAAATCAGCCCCAGCATTTT.

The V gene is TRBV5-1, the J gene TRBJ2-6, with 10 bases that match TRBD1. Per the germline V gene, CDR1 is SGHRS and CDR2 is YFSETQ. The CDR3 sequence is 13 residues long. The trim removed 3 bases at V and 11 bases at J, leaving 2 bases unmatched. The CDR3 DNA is TGCGCCAGCAGCTCCGGGACAGGGGACGTCCTGACTTTC. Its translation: CASSSGTGDVLTF.